This TCR beta chain was sequenced in a study of CD8 T cells in Susac syndrome. RNA was extracted with the RNeasy kit, and a quantity of roughly 0.45 to 1 ug was reverse transcribed using random hexamers. TCRdb recomputed calls from the immunoSEQ multiplex PCR reads with MiXCR, one row per CDR3 protein. The sample holds hundreds of thousands of distinct CDR3 sequences, roughly 85% seen once. The V gene end was trimmed by 6 bases and the J gene end by 1 base; junction bases not matched to a gene: 6. The CDR3 length is 15 residues. The table lists this clonotype with a few counts. The material sequenced was CD8+ T cells from PBMCs. The rearrangement uses TRBV12-3 or TRBV12-4 and TRBJ1-5, with TRBD1 identical over 7 bases. This receptor was obtained from a human donor with multiple sclerosis. CDR3 sequence: CASRADRASNQPQHF. The CDR3 DNA sequence: TGTGCCAGCAGAGCCGACAGGGCGAGCAATCAGCCCCAGCATTTT.